This is a list of T cell receptor beta chains from one sample in a study of response to subunit inactivated influenza vaccine. TCRdb re-derived calls from the RT-PCR reads in MiXCR, one entry per CDR3 protein. The sample has 550,000 to 600,000 distinct CDR3 sequences; roughly 12% are singletons. Sequenced here: PBMCs from blood, sampled on the day of vaccination. Receptors originate from a middle-aged man who received an inactivated influenza vaccine. The CDR3 runs from the conserved cysteine through the conserved F or W. A D gene is named only where the DNA matches it firmly. The listing skips clone size in some rows; elsewhere it reads once, few, many or a size class.

d_call: NA; v_call: TRBV3-1; j_call: TRBJ1-6; clone_size: many; cdr3_nt: TGTGCCAGCAGCCAAGATCTTAGGACAGCCAGTTCACCCCTCCACTTT; cdr3_aa: CASSQDLRTASSPLHF
d_call: NA; v_call: TRBV20-1; j_call: TRBJ1-4; clone_size: NA; cdr3_nt: TGCAGTGCTAGAGAGGGGGGGATTAATGAAAAACTGTTTTTT; cdr3_aa: CSAREGGINEKLFF
d_call: TRBD2; v_call: TRBV6-1; j_call: TRBJ2-6; clone_size: few; cdr3_nt: TGTGCCAGCAGTGAAGTCTCCCTAGCGGGGGGCTCTGGGGCCAACGTCCTGACTTTC; cdr3_aa: CASSEVSLAGGSGANVLTF
d_call: NA; v_call: TRBV2; j_call: TRBJ2-5; clone_size: few; cdr3_nt: TGTGCCAGCAGTGTTACGACGCCACAAGAGACCCAGTACTTC; cdr3_aa: CASSVTTPQETQYF
d_call: TRBD2; v_call: TRBV10-3; j_call: TRBJ2-2; clone_size: NA; cdr3_nt: TGTGCCATCAGTAGGGGACTAGCGGGAGAAACCGGGGAGCTGTTTTTT; cdr3_aa: CAISRGLAGETGELFF
d_call: TRBD1; v_call: TRBV5-1; j_call: TRBJ2-2; clone_size: many; cdr3_nt: TGCGCCAGCAGCTGGACAGGCCCCGCTTCGAACACCGGGGAGCTGTTTTTT; cdr3_aa: CASSWTGPASNTGELFF
d_call: TRBD1; v_call: TRBV12-3/TRBV12-4; j_call: TRBJ1-1; clone_size: many; cdr3_nt: TGTGCCAGCAGGCCAACAGGGGGGAACACTGAAGCTTTCTTT; cdr3_aa: CASRPTGGNTEAFF
d_call: NA; v_call: TRBV4-3; j_call: TRBJ2-2; clone_size: few; cdr3_nt: TGCGCCAGCAGCCAAGATCGGTCGCGGCGGGTCCCCGGGGAGCTGTTTTTT; cdr3_aa: CASSQDRSRRVPGELFF
d_call: NA; v_call: TRBV5-6; j_call: TRBJ2-1; clone_size: many; cdr3_nt: TGTGCCAGCAGCTACAGGGGAGGTGAGCAGTTCTTC; cdr3_aa: CASSYRGGEQFF
d_call: TRBD2; v_call: TRBV20-1; j_call: TRBJ2-1; clone_size: NA; cdr3_nt: TGCAGTGCGATAGAAAGGCGGGGGGCAAGGGATGAGCAGTTCTTC; cdr3_aa: CSAIERRGARDEQFF
d_call: TRBD2; v_call: TRBV11-2; j_call: TRBJ2-2; clone_size: few; cdr3_nt: TGTGCCAGCAGCCAGGTTGGGGCGGGGGAGTCCGGGGAGCTGTTTTTT; cdr3_aa: CASSQVGAGESGELFF
d_call: NA; v_call: TRBV7-8; j_call: TRBJ1-5; clone_size: many; cdr3_nt: TGTGCCAGCAGCTACTTCACCGGGACACCTAGCAATCAGCCCCAGCATTTT; cdr3_aa: CASSYFTGTPSNQPQHF
d_call: NA; v_call: TRBV30; j_call: TRBJ1-3; clone_size: NA; cdr3_nt: TGTGCCTGGAGTACCACACAACTCTCTGGAAACACCATATATTTT; cdr3_aa: CAWSTTQLSGNTIYF
d_call: NA; v_call: TRBV7-9; j_call: TRBJ2-5; clone_size: few; cdr3_nt: TGTGCCAGCAGCACGACAGATTACCAAGAGACCCAGTACTTC; cdr3_aa: CASSTTDYQETQYF
d_call: TRBD1; v_call: TRBV20-1; j_call: TRBJ2-1; clone_size: few; cdr3_nt: TGCAGTGCTGAAGGACAGGAAGGGAATGAGCAGTTCTTC; cdr3_aa: CSAEGQEGNEQFF
d_call: NA; v_call: TRBV7-2; j_call: TRBJ1-1; clone_size: many; cdr3_nt: TGTGCCAGCAGCTTAAATTCAGTGAACACTGAAGCTTTCTTT; cdr3_aa: CASSLNSVNTEAFF
d_call: NA; v_call: TRBV20-1; j_call: TRBJ1-2; clone_size: NA; cdr3_nt: TGCAGTGCTCCTCGGACAACTAACTATGGCTACACCTTC; cdr3_aa: CSAPRTTNYGYTF
d_call: NA; v_call: TRBV12-3/TRBV12-4; j_call: TRBJ2-2; clone_size: NA; cdr3_nt: TGTGCCAGCAGTTTTGGAGGGGGCATGGGGGAGCTGTTTTTT; cdr3_aa: CASSFGGGMGELFF
d_call: NA; v_call: TRBV4-1; j_call: TRBJ1-5; clone_size: few; cdr3_nt: TGCGCCAGCAGCCCCGGGGACTATGCCAACAATCAGCCCCAGCATTTT; cdr3_aa: CASSPGDYANNQPQHF
d_call: TRBD1; v_call: TRBV12-3/TRBV12-4; j_call: TRBJ1-5; clone_size: many; cdr3_nt: TGTGCCAGCAGTTTCAGGGGGGGGAGCAATCAGCCCCAGCATTTT; cdr3_aa: CASSFRGGSNQPQHF
d_call: TRBD2; v_call: TRBV20-1; j_call: TRBJ2-2; clone_size: few; cdr3_nt: TGCAGTGCTAGATCGCGGGAGACCGGGGAGCTGTTTTTT; cdr3_aa: CSARSRETGELFF
d_call: TRBD1; v_call: TRBV10-3; j_call: TRBJ2-2; clone_size: NA; cdr3_nt: TGTGCCATCAGCCGACAGGGGCAGTCTTCGGGGACCGGGGAGCTGTTTTTT; cdr3_aa: CAISRQGQSSGTGELFF
d_call: NA; v_call: TRBV20-1; j_call: TRBJ2-7; clone_size: NA; cdr3_nt: TGCAGTGCTAGAGAGGGGACTCCTCAAGGGGAGCAGTACTTC; cdr3_aa: CSAREGTPQGEQYF
d_call: TRBD2; v_call: TRBV27; j_call: TRBJ2-7; clone_size: NA; cdr3_nt: TGTGCCAGCAGCGCCGGGACTAGCGGGTCAGGGGGTTACGAGCAGTACTTC; cdr3_aa: CASSAGTSGSGGYEQYF
d_call: TRBD1; v_call: TRBV12-3/TRBV12-4; j_call: TRBJ2-4; clone_size: NA; cdr3_nt: TGTGCCAGCAGGCGCACCCGAGGCAGAACGACCGGGACAGGGACAAACATTCAGTACTTC; cdr3_aa: CASRRTRGRTTGTGTNIQYF
d_call: TRBD1; v_call: TRBV27; j_call: TRBJ2-5; clone_size: many; cdr3_nt: TGTGCCAGCAGTTTAAGGGACAGCCAAGAGACCCAGTACTTC; cdr3_aa: CASSLRDSQETQYF
d_call: NA; v_call: TRBV9; j_call: TRBJ2-3; clone_size: NA; cdr3_nt: TGTGCCAGCAGCGTAGGGGCGGAATCAGATACGCAGTATTTT; cdr3_aa: CASSVGAESDTQYF
d_call: NA; v_call: TRBV27; j_call: TRBJ2-7; clone_size: NA; cdr3_nt: TGTGCCACCCCCCCCGGCGGGTCTTCCTACGAGCAGTACTTC; cdr3_aa: CATPPGGSSYEQYF
d_call: NA; v_call: TRBV7-3; j_call: TRBJ2-3; clone_size: NA; cdr3_nt: TGTGCCAGCAGCCCCGGGGGTTCACCAGATACGCAGTATTTT; cdr3_aa: CASSPGGSPDTQYF
d_call: TRBD1; v_call: TRBV7-9; j_call: TRBJ2-1; clone_size: NA; cdr3_nt: TGTGCCAGCAGCCTATACCGGGACAGGGACAATGAGCAGTTCTTC; cdr3_aa: CASSLYRDRDNEQFF
d_call: TRBD1; v_call: TRBV5-1; j_call: TRBJ2-3; clone_size: many; cdr3_nt: TGCGCCAGCAGCCCCGGGACAGCCACAGATACGCAGTATTTT; cdr3_aa: CASSPGTATDTQYF
d_call: NA; v_call: TRBV12-3/TRBV12-4; j_call: TRBJ2-2; clone_size: many; cdr3_nt: TGTGCCAGCAGGCTCCGACACACACCCAACACCGGGGAGCTGTTTTTT; cdr3_aa: CASRLRHTPNTGELFF
d_call: NA; v_call: TRBV7-6; j_call: TRBJ2-1; clone_size: NA; cdr3_nt: TGTGCCAGCAGCTTAGAAAAGGATGAGCAGTTCTTC; cdr3_aa: CASSLEKDEQFF
d_call: NA; v_call: TRBV10-2; j_call: TRBJ1-6; clone_size: few; cdr3_nt: TGCGCCACCATGGGACGGTATAATTCACCCCTCCACTTT; cdr3_aa: CATMGRYNSPLHF
d_call: NA; v_call: TRBV28; j_call: TRBJ2-3; clone_size: many; cdr3_nt: TGTGCCAGCAAAGGAGGCTTCCGCACAGATACGCAGTATTTT; cdr3_aa: CASKGGFRTDTQYF
d_call: NA; v_call: TRBV4-3; j_call: TRBJ1-6; clone_size: few; cdr3_nt: TGCGCCAGCAGCCAAGAACTCCCCGGGGGGGCCAATTCACCCCTCCACTTT; cdr3_aa: CASSQELPGGANSPLHF
d_call: NA; v_call: TRBV16; j_call: TRBJ1-6; clone_size: many; cdr3_nt: TGTGCCAGCAGCCCGATCAGTGCGAATTCACCCCTCCACTTT; cdr3_aa: CASSPISANSPLHF
d_call: NA; v_call: TRBV12-3/TRBV12-4; j_call: TRBJ2-4; clone_size: NA; cdr3_nt: TGTGCCAGCAGAATGACAAGCGGGGCCAAAAACATTCAGTACTTC; cdr3_aa: CASRMTSGAKNIQYF
d_call: NA; v_call: TRBV5-1; j_call: TRBJ2-4; clone_size: NA; cdr3_nt: TGCGCCAGCAGCTTCCGGGACAAAAAAAACATTCAGTACTTC; cdr3_aa: CASSFRDKKNIQYF
d_call: TRBD1; v_call: TRBV10-3; j_call: TRBJ1-2; clone_size: many; cdr3_nt: TGTGCCATCACTACCGGGACAGTTAACTATGGCTACACCTTC; cdr3_aa: CAITTGTVNYGYTF
d_call: NA; v_call: TRBV7-9; j_call: TRBJ2-5; clone_size: NA; cdr3_nt: TGTGCCAGCAGCTTACTCAGGGACAAAGAGACCCAGTACTTC; cdr3_aa: CASSLLRDKETQYF
d_call: NA; v_call: TRBV7-9; j_call: TRBJ1-2; clone_size: few; cdr3_nt: TGTGCCAGCAGCTTAGGGACAGTCTCAAACGATGGCTACACCTTC; cdr3_aa: CASSLGTVSNDGYTF
d_call: NA; v_call: TRBV7-9; j_call: TRBJ1-1; clone_size: many; cdr3_nt: TGTGCCAGCAGCTTTGGGGGAGGGAACACTGAAGCTTTCTTT; cdr3_aa: CASSFGGGNTEAFF
d_call: NA; v_call: TRBV15; j_call: TRBJ2-5; clone_size: few; cdr3_nt: TGTGCCACCAGCAGAGAGGCAGGGCAAGAGACCCAGTACTTC; cdr3_aa: CATSREAGQETQYF
d_call: TRBD2; v_call: TRBV5-1; j_call: TRBJ2-5; clone_size: few; cdr3_nt: TGCGCCAGCGGGCTACAGCGGGGGAGCCAAGAGACCCAGTACTTC; cdr3_aa: CASGLQRGSQETQYF